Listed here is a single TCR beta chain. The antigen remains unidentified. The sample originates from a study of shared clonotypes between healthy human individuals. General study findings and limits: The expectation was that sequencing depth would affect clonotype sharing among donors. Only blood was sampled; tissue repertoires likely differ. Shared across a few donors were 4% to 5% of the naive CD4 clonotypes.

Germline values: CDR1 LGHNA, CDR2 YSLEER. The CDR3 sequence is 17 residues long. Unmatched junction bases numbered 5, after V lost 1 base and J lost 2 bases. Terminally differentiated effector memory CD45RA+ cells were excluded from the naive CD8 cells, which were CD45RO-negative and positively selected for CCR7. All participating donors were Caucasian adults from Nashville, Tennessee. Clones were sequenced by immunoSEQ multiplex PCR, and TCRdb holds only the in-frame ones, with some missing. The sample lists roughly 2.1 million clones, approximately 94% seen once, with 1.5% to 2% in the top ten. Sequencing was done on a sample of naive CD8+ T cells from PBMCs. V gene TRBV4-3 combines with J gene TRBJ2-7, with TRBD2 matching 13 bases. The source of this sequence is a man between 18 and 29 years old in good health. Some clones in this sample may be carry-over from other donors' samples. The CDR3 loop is CASSQGTSGSLTYEQYF. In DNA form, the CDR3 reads TGCGCCAGCAGCCAAGGGACTAGCGGGAGCCTCACCTACGAGCAGTACTTC.